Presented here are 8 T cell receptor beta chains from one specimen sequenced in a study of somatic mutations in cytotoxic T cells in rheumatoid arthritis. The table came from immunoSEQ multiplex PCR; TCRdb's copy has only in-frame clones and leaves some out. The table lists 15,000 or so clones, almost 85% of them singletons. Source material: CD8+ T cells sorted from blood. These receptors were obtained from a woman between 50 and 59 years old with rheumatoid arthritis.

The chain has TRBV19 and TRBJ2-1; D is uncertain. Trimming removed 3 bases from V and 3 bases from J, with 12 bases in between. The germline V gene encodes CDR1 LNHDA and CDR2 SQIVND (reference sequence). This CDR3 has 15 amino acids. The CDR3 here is CASSMSGNNYNEQFF. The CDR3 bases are TGTGCCAGTAGTATGAGTGGAAATAACTACAATGAGCAGTTCTTC.

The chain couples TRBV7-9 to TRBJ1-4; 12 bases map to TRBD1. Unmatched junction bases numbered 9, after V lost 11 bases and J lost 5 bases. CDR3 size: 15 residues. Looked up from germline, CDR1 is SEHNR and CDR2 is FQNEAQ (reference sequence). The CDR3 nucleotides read TGTGCCGGCACCGGGACAGGGGGCACAAATGAAAAACTGTTTTTT. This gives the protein CAGTGTGGTNEKLFF.

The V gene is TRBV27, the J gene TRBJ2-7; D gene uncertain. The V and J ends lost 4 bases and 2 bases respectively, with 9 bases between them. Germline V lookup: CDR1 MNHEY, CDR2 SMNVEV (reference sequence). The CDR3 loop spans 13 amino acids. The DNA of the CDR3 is TGTGCCAGCAGTTCCTTCTCTACCTACGAGCAGTACTTC. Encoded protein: CASSSFSTYEQYF.

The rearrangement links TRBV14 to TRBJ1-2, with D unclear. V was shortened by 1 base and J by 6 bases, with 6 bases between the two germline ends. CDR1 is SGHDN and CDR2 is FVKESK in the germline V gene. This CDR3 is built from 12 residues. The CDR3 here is CASSQVIDGYTF. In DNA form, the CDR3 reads TGTGCCAGCAGCCAAGTAATTGATGGCTACACCTTC.

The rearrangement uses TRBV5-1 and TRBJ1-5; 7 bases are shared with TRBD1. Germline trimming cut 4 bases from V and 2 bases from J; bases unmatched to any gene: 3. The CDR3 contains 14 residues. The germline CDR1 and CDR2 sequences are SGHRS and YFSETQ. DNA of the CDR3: TGCGCCAGCAGCAAAGGGACAGGCAATCAGCCCCAGCATTTT. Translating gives CASSKGTGNQPQHF.

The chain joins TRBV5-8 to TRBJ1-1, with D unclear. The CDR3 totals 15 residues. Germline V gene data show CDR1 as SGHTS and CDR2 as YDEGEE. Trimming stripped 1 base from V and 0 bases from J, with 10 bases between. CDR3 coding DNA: TGTGCCAGCAGCTTGTTACCCAGGATGAACACTGAAGCTTTCTTT. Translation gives CASSLLPRMNTEAFF.

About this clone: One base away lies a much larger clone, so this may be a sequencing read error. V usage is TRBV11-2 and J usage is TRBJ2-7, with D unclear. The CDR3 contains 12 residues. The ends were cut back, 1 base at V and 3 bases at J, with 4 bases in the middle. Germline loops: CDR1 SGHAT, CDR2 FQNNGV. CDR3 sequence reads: CASSLVGYEQYF. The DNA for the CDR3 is TGTGCCAGCAGCTTAGTTGGCTACGAGCAGTACTTC.

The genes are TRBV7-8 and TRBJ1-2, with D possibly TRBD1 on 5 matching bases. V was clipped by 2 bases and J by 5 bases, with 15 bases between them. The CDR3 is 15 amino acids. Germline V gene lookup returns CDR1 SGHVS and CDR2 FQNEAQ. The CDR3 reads CASSLRVQGGYGYTF. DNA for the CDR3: TGTGCCAGCAGCTTACGGGTGCAGGGAGGGTATGGCTACACCTTC.